Listed below are T cell receptor beta chains from one sample, sequenced in a study of blood T cell repertoires in COVID-19. Clones were sequenced by immunoSEQ multiplex PCR, and TCRdb holds only the in-frame ones, with some missing. The data show 100,000 to 150,000 clones, over 75% seen once. Sequenced material: peripheral blood. These TCRs come from a woman of 80 years or more with acute or convalescent COVID-19. Each CDR3 is given with its conserved first and last residue. The order of the fields is CDR3 protein, CDR3 DNA, D gene, V gene, J gene, clone size. The D gene is left open where the match is weak. Size tells how often a clone was seen (once, few, many) or the class of an expanded clone, and some rows leave it out.

CASSLRQPQHF	TGTGCCAGCAGTTTGCGTCAGCCCCAGCATTTT	-	TRBV28	TRBJ1-5	-
CASSSGVYTEAFF	TGTGCCAGCAGCTCAGGGGTGTATACTGAAGCTTTCTTT	-	TRBV7-8	TRBJ1-1	-
CASSEAGVNLREAFF	TGTGCCAGCAGTGAAGCAGGGGTAAACTTACGGGAAGCTTTCTTT	-	TRBV25-1	TRBJ1-1	-
CASSPTEEANYGYTF	TGTGCCAGCTCACCTACCGAGGAGGCTAACTATGGCTACACCTTC	-	TRBV18	TRBJ1-2	-
CAISDFTNGGNTIYF	TGTGCCATCAGTGACTTTACTAACGGTGGGAACACCATATATTTT	-	TRBV10-3	TRBJ1-3	-
CASSLDRGSRFF	TGCGCCAGCAGCTTGGACCGGGGAAGCCGGTTCTTC	-	TRBV5-1	TRBJ2-1	-
CASSQGALGPGYTF	TGTGCCAGCAGCCAAGGGGCGTTGGGGCCGGGCTACACCTTC	-	TRBV3-1/TRBV3-2	TRBJ1-2	-
CASSLGTRNQPQHF	TGTGCCAGCAGTTTGGGGACACGCAATCAGCCCCAGCATTTT	-	TRBV28	TRBJ1-5	-
CSASGGPIYGYTF	TGCAGCGCCTCCGGGGGGCCCATCTATGGCTACACCTTC	-	TRBV29-1	TRBJ1-2	-
CASGISGGRSYNEQFF	TGCGCCAGCGGTATTAGCGGGGGACGCTCCTACAATGAGCAGTTCTTC	TRBD2	TRBV5-1	TRBJ2-1	-
CASSPGTSGSTDTQYF	TGCGCCAGCAGCCCGGGGACTAGCGGGAGCACAGATACGCAGTATTTT	TRBD2	TRBV5-1	TRBJ2-3	-
CASSISWTGLSTDTQYF	TGTGCCAGCAGTATCTCGTGGACAGGCCTTAGCACAGATACGCAGTATTTT	TRBD1	TRBV27	TRBJ2-3	once
CASSFADNRGYTF	TGTGCCAGCAGTTTTGCCGACAATCGGGGCTACACCTTC	-	TRBV12-3/TRBV12-4	TRBJ1-2	-
CASSIAVRFEPLHF	TGTGCCAGCAGTATCGCCGTCCGATTCGAGCCCCTCCACTTT	-	TRBV6-2/TRBV6-3	TRBJ1-6	-
CASSRTSGVQETQYF	TGTGCCAGCAGCCGTACTAGCGGAGTCCAAGAGACCCAGTACTTC	TRBD2	TRBV14	TRBJ2-5	-
CSASSGGTSGNTIYF	TGCAGCGCAAGCTCAGGGGGTACTTCTGGAAACACCATATATTTT	TRBD1	TRBV29-1	TRBJ1-3	-
CASSFPGTYEQYF	TGTGCCAGCAGCTTTCCAGGGACCTACGAGCAGTACTTC	-	TRBV7-9	TRBJ2-7	few
CASKIQGQGNTEAFF	TGCGCCAGCAAAATTCAGGGTCAGGGGAACACTGAAGCTTTCTTT	-	TRBV5-1	TRBJ1-1	-
CASSAAAGHYNEQFF	TGTGCCAGCAGCGCCGCGGCCGGACACTACAATGAGCAGTTCTTC	-	TRBV9	TRBJ2-1	-